This entry lists 25 T cell receptor beta chains sequenced from one sample in a study of T cell changes during pregnancy in multiple sclerosis (dated by TCRdb to between 2017 and 2020). The library was obtained by the immunoSEQ multiplex PCR assay. The table was pulled from immuneACCESS by TCRdb, which kept in-frame rearrangements only. Such tables lose some clones; where checked, under half of the loss comes from unresolved V genes, and the rest has no known cause. The sample profile shows about 59,000 clones; approximately 87% of them were found once. The ten largest account for roughly 5% of the sample. Sequencing was performed on peripheral blood from another person, used as feeder cells. The origin of the receptors is a human donor whose cells served as feeder cells for cultures in a pregnancy study.

The CDR3 spells CASSAQGAGLKNTEAFF. The DNA of the CDR3 is TGTGCCAGCAGTGCACAGGGGGCAGGTCTAAAGAACACTGAAGCTTTCTTT. This chain connects TRBV2 to TRBJ1-1, with TRBD1 identical over 9 bases. The germline gives CDR1 SNHLY, CDR2 FYNNEI. The CDR3 is 17 amino acids. Trimming at V came to 4 bases and at J to 1 base, leaving 10 bases not matched to a gene.

CDR3 amino acids: CASSYGGRLNTEAFF. Here the CDR3 DNA reads TGTGCCAGCAGTTACGGGGGACGGCTGAACACTGAAGCTTTCTTT. This chain uses TRBV6-5 with TRBJ1-1; TRBD1 might be the D (5 bases). Trimming stripped 2 bases from V and 0 bases from J, with 10 bases between. Looked up from germline, CDR1 is MNHEY and CDR2 is SVGAGI. There are 15 residues in the CDR3.

The gene calls are TRBV5-6 and TRBJ2-5; D ambiguous. Germline V gene data show CDR1 as SGHDT and CDR2 as YYEEEE. This CDR3 spans 13 amino acids. V lost 6 bases, J lost 2 bases, and 11 bases lay in between. CDR3 protein: CASKMGFQETQYF. CDR3 nucleotide sequence: TGTGCCAGCAAGATGGGGTTTCAAGAGACCCAGTACTTC.

The chain recombines TRBV5-4 with TRBJ1-1; D not resolved. CDR3 length: 15 amino acids. CDR1 and CDR2 from the germline V gene are SGHNT and YYREEE (reference sequence). V was cut by 4 bases and J by 1 base, with 14 bases left in between. The chain's CDR3 is CASSAYTWRNTEAFF. The CDR3 DNA is TGTGCCAGCAGCGCCTACACCTGGAGGAACACTGAAGCTTTCTTT.

This sequence joins TRBV7-2 and TRBJ1-5; tentatively, D is TRBD1 (6 bases). The CDR3 spans 14 residues. V shed 2 bases and J shed 7 bases, with 12 bases lying between them. Germline V gives CDR1 SGHTA, CDR2 FQGNSA. For the CDR3, the DNA is TGTGCCAGCAGCTTAATGGCAGGGGTCCAGCCCCAGCATTTT. It specifies CASSLMAGVQPQHF.

This sequence joins TRBV4-2 and TRBJ1-4; no clear D. This CDR3 region has 20 residues. Per the germline V gene, CDR1 is LGHNA and CDR2 is YNFKEQ. Trimming left V 0 bases short and J 3 bases short, with 23 bases between. The CDR3: CASSQDPWGGDPEANEKLFF. In DNA, the CDR3 is TGTGCCAGCAGCCAAGATCCTTGGGGTGGAGACCCTGAGGCTAATGAAAAACTGTTTTTT.

The rearrangement joins TRBV7-9 to TRBJ2-7, with D perhaps matching TRBD1 or TRBD2 (5 bases each). This CDR3 spans 12 amino acids. Trimming cost V 4 bases and J 4 bases, with 8 bases left between them. Per germline, CDR1 SEHNR and CDR2 FQNEAQ (reference sequence). CDR3: CASSWGTYEQYF. The CDR3 DNA reads TGTGCCAGCAGCTGGGGGACGTACGAGCAGTACTTC.

The rearrangement joins TRBV2 to TRBJ2-1, with D possibly matching TRBD2 (5 bases). CDR3 length: 15 residues. V lost 4 bases to trimming and J lost 4 bases, with 14 bases between them. CDR1 SNHLY and CDR2 FYNNEI come from the germline V gene. The CDR3 coding sequence is TGTGCCAGCAGTGTTCTAGCAGGCCTTTACAATGAGCAGTTCTTC. Translating gives CASSVLAGLYNEQFF.

V gene TRBV13 combines with J gene TRBJ2-7; a possible D gene is TRBD2 (6 bases). The V gene lost 2 bases and the J gene lost 7 bases, with 12 bases spanning the gap. CDR1 is PRHDT and CDR2 is FYEKMQ in the germline V gene (reference sequence). CDR3 length equals 13 residues. The CDR3 bases are TGTGCCAGCAGCTTACAGGGCGCGGGGGAGCAGTACTTC. Translating gives CASSLQGAGEQYF.

The J gene is TRBJ2-1, the V gene TRBV9, with D maybe TRBD2 (5 bases). CDR3 length equals 16 residues. V shed 0 bases and J shed 3 bases, with 13 bases lying between them. Germline values: CDR1 SGDLS, CDR2 YYNGEE. As DNA, the CDR3 is TGTGCCAGCAGCGTAGTACCCAGCGGCTTCTACAATGAGCAGTTCTTC. Protein sequence: CASSVVPSGFYNEQFF.

The chain couples TRBV5-1 to TRBJ1-6; no clear D gene. The germline V and J ends were trimmed by 0 bases and 7 bases, with 5 bases remaining between them. CDR3 size: 13 residues. Germline lookup yields CDR1 SGHRS and CDR2 YFSETQ. The CDR3 nucleotides read TGCGCCAGCAGCTTGGCCGGGAATTCACCCCTCCACTTT. It is translated as CASSLAGNSPLHF.

The chain employs TRBV27 and TRBJ1-5, with TRBD1 matching 10 bases. V lost 6 bases and J lost 0; bases outside the gene matches: 11. This CDR3 contains 18 residues. Per the germline V gene, CDR1 is MNHEY and CDR2 is SMNVEV (reference sequence). CDR3 residues: CASSLTGGTDYSNQPQHF. For the CDR3, the DNA is TGTGCCAGCAGCCTGACAGGGGGCACGGATTATAGCAATCAGCCCCAGCATTTT.

This sequence joins TRBV2 and TRBJ1-4, with TRBD1 matching 11 bases. V was pared by 6 bases and J by 6 bases, with 6 bases of the junction left unmatched. The germline CDR1 and CDR2 sequences are SNHLY and FYNNEI. The CDR3 runs to 15 residues. The CDR3 region has the DNA TGTGCCAGCAGAGACTGGACAGGGGGCGATGAAAAACTGTTTTTT. This codes for CASRDWTGGDEKLFF.

The chain uses TRBV7-8 and TRBJ2-5; D tentatively reads TRBD1 or TRBD2 (5 bases each). The ends were cut back, 2 bases at V and 2 bases at J, with 18 bases in the middle. In germline, CDR1 is SGHVS, CDR2 FQNEAQ. CDR3 length: 17 residues. CDR3: CASSLISGAGGQETQYF. CDR3 nucleotides: TGTGCCAGCAGCTTAATTTCGGGCGCTGGGGGTCAAGAGACCCAGTACTTC.

This chain joins TRBV6-6 and TRBJ2-1; 13 bases are a match to TRBD2. The germline CDR1 and CDR2 sequences are MNHNY and SVGAGI (reference sequence). This CDR3 comprises 15 residues. V trimming: 6 bases; J trimming: 6 bases; junction bases outside the gene matches: 5. The CDR3 bases are TGTGCCAGCAGCCGACTAGCGGGGGGACCCAATGAGCAGTTCTTC. This codes for CASSRLAGGPNEQFF.

The CDR3 protein is CASTSMGTVAYGYTF. The CDR3, as DNA: TGTGCCAGCACCTCAATGGGGACAGTCGCCTATGGCTACACCTTC. The chain uses TRBV2 and TRBJ1-2; TRBD1 agrees at 7 bases. Germline V gene lookup returns CDR1 SNHLY and CDR2 FYNNEI. The V segment lost 7 bases and the J segment 4 bases; nucleotides outside the gene matches: 12. CDR3 length: 15 amino acids.

This clone was recorded only once. DNA of the CDR3: TGTGCCTGGAGAGAAAGGCCTGGACAGGGGCCTAGCACAGATACGCAGTATTTT. It yields the protein CAWRERPGQGPSTDTQYF. The chain joins TRBV30 to TRBJ2-3; 9 positions agree with TRBD1. Germline V lookup: CDR1 GTSNPN, CDR2 SVGIG (reference sequence). The CDR3 covers 18 residues. Trimming removed 3 bases from V and 0 bases from J; junction bases left unmatched: 13.

This rearrangement joins TRBV11-2 to TRBJ2-6; D unresolved. V lost 1 base and J lost 4, with 11 bases in between. The CDR3 covers 16 residues. Germline-derived CDR1 and CDR2 are SGHAT and FQNNGV. The CDR3 sequence is CASSLVGRSGANVLTF. CDR3 bases: TGTGCCAGCAGCTTAGTCGGCAGGTCCGGGGCCAACGTCCTGACTTTC.

The rearrangement joins TRBV10-3 to TRBJ2-1; D unresolved. Germline values: CDR1 ENHRY, CDR2 SYGVKD. This CDR3 has 16 residues. The V gene lost 0 bases and the J gene lost 0 bases, with 9 bases spanning the gap. The CDR3 sequence: CAISESGLPSYNEQFF. The CDR3 nucleotides read TGTGCCATCAGTGAGTCCGGCTTGCCCTCCTACAATGAGCAGTTCTTC.

The V and J genes are TRBV5-1 and TRBJ2-7; TRBD1 matches 12 bases. Germline trimming cut 4 bases from V and 6 bases from J; bases unmatched to any gene: 5. The CDR3 is made up of 14 amino acids. Germline V gives CDR1 SGHRS, CDR2 YFSETQ. As DNA, the CDR3 is TGCGCCAGCAGCCCGGGACAGGGGGCGCGCGAGCAGTACTTC. It is translated as CASSPGQGAREQYF.

The chain has TRBV15 and TRBJ1-1; D remains ambiguous. CDR1 and CDR2 from the germline V gene are LNHNV and YYDKDF (reference sequence). Deletions cut 8 bases from V and 3 bases from J, with 7 bases between. CDR3 length equals 11 residues. This CDR3 reads CATRVHTEAFF. CDR3 DNA sequence: TGTGCCACCCGGGTTCACACTGAAGCTTTCTTT.

The rearrangement joins TRBV11-1 to TRBJ2-3; no definite D call. The CDR3 runs 15 residues. V was trimmed by 1 base and J by 4 bases, leaving 12 bases between them. In germline, CDR1 is SGHAT, CDR2 FQDESV (reference sequence). The CDR3 is CASSLDGEVSDTQYF. The CDR3 nucleotides are TGTGCCAGCAGCTTAGATGGGGAAGTCTCAGATACGCAGTATTTT. The full variable domain, its missing parts supplied by reference TRBV11-1 and TRBJ2-3, is EAEVAQSPRYKITEKSQAVAFWCDPISGHATLYWYRQILGQGPELLVQFQDESVVDDSQLPKDRFSAERLKGVDSTLKIQPAELGDSAMYLCASSLDGEVSDTQYFGPGTRLTVL.

CDR3 residues: CASSPTGLETQYF. The DNA of the CDR3 is TGTGCCAGCAGCCCAACTGGCCTAGAGACCCAGTACTTC. The rearrangement links TRBV6-5 to TRBJ2-5; no clear D. The CDR3 has 13 amino acids. The V and J ends lost 6 bases and 4 bases respectively, with 12 bases between them. Germline values: CDR1 MNHEY, CDR2 SVGAGI.

The V call is TRBV19, the J call TRBJ1-2, with 8 positions matching TRBD1. There are 14 residues in the CDR3. Germline CDR1 LNHDA, CDR2 SQIVND (reference sequence). Trimming cost V 7 bases and J 4 bases; bases outside gene matches: 8. CDR3 sequence (DNA): TGTGCCAGTAAGGGACAGGAGGGCTTCTATGGCTACACCTTC. Its translation is CASKGQEGFYGYTF.

The chain combines TRBV6-5 with TRBJ2-5; the match to TRBD1 covers 7 bases. V trimming: 0 bases; J trimming: 4 bases; junction bases outside the gene matches: 2. Germline CDR1 reads MNHEY; CDR2 reads SVGAGI. The CDR3 sequence is 14 residues long. Written as DNA, the CDR3 is TGTGCCAGCAGTTACTCGGGACAGCGAGAGACCCAGTACTTC. Its translation is CASSYSGQRETQYF.